The 29 T cell receptor beta chains reported below all come from one sample, sequenced in a study of shared clonotypes between healthy human individuals. Sequenced by immunoSEQ multiplex PCR; TCRdb stores in-frame clones only, minus some. The sample lists more than 2 million clones; just under 95% were seen once. Terminally differentiated effector memory CD45RA+ cells were left out of the naive CD8 fraction, which was CD45RO-negative and positively selected for CCR7. What was sequenced was naive CD8+ T cells from PBMCs. The origin of the receptors is a man aged 18 to 30 in good health. Some clones in this sample may be carry-over from other donors' samples.

The CDR3 reads CASSESGTEYF. As DNA, the CDR3 is TGTGCCAGCAGTGAGTCCGGGACAGAGTATTTT. V usage is TRBV6-1 and J usage is TRBJ2-3; TRBD1 agrees at 7 bases. CDR3 length equals 11 residues. After removal of 3 bases from V and 13 bases from J, the junction contained 4 bases not matched to a gene. Germline CDR1 MNHNS, CDR2 SASEGT.

The gene calls are TRBV15 and TRBJ2-7; tentatively, D is TRBD1 (5 bases). Germline CDR1 LNHNV, CDR2 YYDKDF (reference sequence). The V end lost 3 bases, the J end lost 1 base, and 10 bases lay between the germline ends. There are 14 residues in the CDR3. This CDR3 is CATSRTELSYEQYF. Here the CDR3 DNA reads TGTGCCACCAGCAGGACAGAACTATCCTACGAGCAGTACTTC.

This clone came up once. This chain uses TRBV11-2 with TRBJ2-1; D unresolved. V lost 2 bases and J lost 4, with 6 bases in between. This CDR3 comprises 13 residues. CDR1 SGHAT and CDR2 FQNNGV come from the germline V gene. CDR3 bases: TGTGCCAGCAGCTTATTTAGGTACAATGAGCAGTTCTTC. Encoded protein: CASSLFRYNEQFF.

This sequence joins TRBV19 and TRBJ2-1; the D call may be TRBD1 or TRBD2 (5 bases each). V was cut by 7 bases and J by 8 bases, with 12 bases left in between. The CDR3 loop spans 12 amino acids. CDR1 and CDR2 (germline): LNHDA, SQIVND (reference sequence). The CDR3 DNA follows: TGTGCCAGTAACTCTAGAGGGGATGAGCAGTTCTTC. This translates into CASNSRGDEQFF.

The rearrangement uses TRBV15 and TRBJ2-5, with D perhaps TRBD2 (5 bases). Germline V gene sequence: CDR1 LNHNV, CDR2 YYDKDF (reference sequence). This CDR3 region has 16 residues. V lost 0 bases to trimming and J lost 5 bases, with 16 bases between them. The CDR3 DNA reads as TGTGCCACCAGCAGAGAGCTGGGAGAGTGGCAGGAGACCCAGTACTTC. This codes for CATSRELGEWQETQYF. Using reference TRBV15 and TRBJ2-5 for the parts outside the CDR3, the full variable domain is DAMVIQNPRYQVTQFGKPVTLSCSQTLNHNVMYWYQQKSSQAPKLLFHYYDKDFNNEADTPDNFQSRRPNTSFCFLDIRSPGLGDTAMYLCATSRELGEWQETQYFGPGTRLLVL.

The rearrangement joins TRBV13 to TRBJ1-1, with 7 nucleotides matching TRBD1. From germline, CDR1 is PRHDT and CDR2 FYEKMQ (reference sequence). The J segment lost 3 bases and the V segment lost 5 bases, leaving 6 bases of the junction unmatched. This CDR3 has 14 residues. The CDR3 DNA sequence: TGTGCCAGCAGCCCTCAGGGGGTTGACACTGAAGCTTTCTTT. It specifies CASSPQGVDTEAFF.

The rearrangement joins TRBV5-4 to TRBJ1-2, with no clear D. The CDR3 spans 15 residues. V lost 1 base and J lost 4, with 14 bases in between. CDR1 and CDR2 from the germline V gene are SGHNT and YYREEE (reference sequence). CDR3 sequence: CASSLSGERVYGYTF. The CDR3 nucleotides read TGTGCCAGCAGCTTGTCCGGGGAAAGAGTCTATGGCTACACCTTC.

This chain connects TRBV28 to TRBJ2-5, with unresolved D. CDR1 and CDR2 (germline): MDHEN, SYDVKM. This CDR3 comprises 13 residues. Deletions cut 5 bases from V and 5 bases from J, with 12 bases between. The CDR3 protein is CASSLGILETQYF. CDR3 bases: TGTGCCAGCAGTCTAGGGATTCTGGAGACCCAGTACTTC.

The chain links TRBV27 to TRBJ2-7; no clear D. V dropped 2 bases and J dropped 5 bases, with 10 bases sitting between them. The CDR3 runs 13 residues. Germline loops: CDR1 MNHEY, CDR2 SMNVEV (reference sequence). The CDR3 loop is CASSLGSVHEQYF. The CDR3 DNA follows: TGTGCCAGCAGTTTAGGCTCTGTACACGAGCAGTACTTC.

The chain is built from TRBV5-1 and TRBJ2-2; D unresolved. The V end was cut by 5 bases, the J end by 2 bases, with 10 bases between. The CDR3 extends over 14 amino acids. Germline CDR1 and CDR2: SGHRS and YFSETQ. CDR3 protein: CASREDINTGELFF. In nucleotides, the CDR3 is TGCGCCAGCAGGGAAGACATTAACACCGGGGAGCTGTTTTTT. Drawing the rest from reference TRBV5-1 and TRBJ2-2, the complete variable domain is KAGVTQTPRYLIKTRGQQVTLSCSPISGHRSVSWYQQTPGQGLQFLFEYFSETQRNKGNFPGRFSGRQFSNSRSEMNVSTLELGDSALYLCASREDINTGELFFGEGSRLTVL.

A remark on this clone: The sample has other DNA sequences that encode this CDR3 too. The chain links TRBV30 to TRBJ2-7, with D maybe TRBD2 (5 bases). The V end lost 1 base, the J end lost 4 bases, and 5 bases lay between the germline ends. The CDR3 runs to 11 residues. Per the germline V gene, CDR1 is GTSNPN and CDR2 is SVGIG (reference sequence). DNA for the CDR3: TGTGCCTGGAGTGGCGGGTACGAGCAGTACTTC. Its protein is CAWSGGYEQYF.

V and J are TRBV5-5 and TRBJ1-2, with 9 bases identical to TRBD1. Germline values: CDR1 SGHKS, CDR2 YYEKEE (reference sequence). This CDR3 is 17 amino acids long. The trim removed 4 bases at V and 5 bases at J, leaving 15 bases unmatched. Here the CDR3 DNA reads TGTGCCAGCAGCCTGTCTGTACGGGACAGGGCGCTTTATGGCTACACCTTC. Protein sequence: CASSLSVRDRALYGYTF.

The rearrangement uses TRBV27 and TRBJ1-2, with a tentative D call TRBD1 (5 bases). In germline, CDR1 is MNHEY, CDR2 SMNVEV (reference sequence). V was trimmed by 0 bases and J by 0 bases, leaving 14 bases between them. The CDR3 covers 17 residues. In DNA form, the CDR3 reads TGTGCCAGCAGTTTATCAGTCGGGGGAGTTGCTAACTATGGCTACACCTTC. Its translation: CASSLSVGGVANYGYTF.

This sequence joins TRBV9 and TRBJ1-2; TRBD1 aligns across 7 bases. V was pared by 0 bases and J by 3 bases, with 5 bases of the junction left unmatched. The CDR3 consists of 15 residues. Looked up from germline, CDR1 is SGDLS and CDR2 is YYNGEE. CDR3 loop: CASSVVARGDYGYTF. DNA of the CDR3: TGTGCCAGCAGCGTAGTTGCCAGGGGGGACTATGGCTACACCTTC.

This clone was found a few times. The chain is built from TRBV7-9 and TRBJ1-5; 7 nucleotides agree with TRBD1. Germline V gene data show CDR1 as SEHNR and CDR2 as FQNEAQ (reference sequence). V lost 1 base, J lost 3 bases, and 6 bases stayed unmatched. CDR3 length equals 16 residues. For the CDR3, the DNA is TGTGCCAGCAGCTTAGTGCAGGGGGGCTTCAATCAGCCCCAGCATTTT. Protein: CASSLVQGGFNQPQHF.

Worth noting for this clone: The sample holds other DNA sequences that translate to the same CDR3. The chain joins TRBV27 to TRBJ2-7, with TRBD1 matching over 7 bases. Trimming at V came to 4 bases and at J to 4 bases, leaving 7 bases not matched to a gene. This CDR3 region has 14 residues. Germline CDR1 is MNHEY and CDR2 is SMNVEV (reference sequence). The CDR3 region is CASSSRQGPYEQYF. The CDR3 region has the DNA TGTGCCAGCAGTTCCCGACAGGGCCCGTACGAGCAGTACTTC.

The rearrangement joins TRBV30 to TRBJ2-7; 11 positions match TRBD2. CDR3 length equals 17 residues. The junction had 8 bases not matched to a gene; V was cut back by 1 base and J by 0 bases. CDR1 and CDR2 from the germline V gene are GTSNPN and SVGIG (reference sequence). As DNA, the CDR3 is TGTGCCTGGAGTGGTTTTCTAGCGGGAGGCAGCTCCTACGAGCAGTACTTC. Translation gives CAWSGFLAGGSSYEQYF.

This clone was seen once. The V call is TRBV27, the J call TRBJ2-7, with D unclear. Looked up from germline, CDR1 is MNHEY and CDR2 is SMNVEV (reference sequence). The V gene lost 6 bases and the J gene lost 2 bases, with 20 bases spanning the gap. The CDR3 loop spans 16 amino acids. Here the CDR3 DNA reads TGTGCCAGCAGCCCCCAGCCCGCCGGGCGACCCTACGAGCAGTACTTC. The encoded protein is CASSPQPAGRPYEQYF.

The genes are TRBV7-2 and TRBJ1-1; tentative D call: TRBD1 (6 bases). V was cut by 5 bases and J by 1 base, with 11 bases left in between. CDR1 is SGHTA and CDR2 is FQGNSA in the germline V gene. The CDR3 length is 14 residues. The CDR3 sequence is CASSHVGANTEAFF. The CDR3 DNA sequence: TGTGCCAGCAGCCACGTGGGGGCGAACACTGAAGCTTTCTTT.

V usage is TRBV11-2 and J usage is TRBJ1-1, with TRBD1 as a possible D gene (5 bases). V gave up 0 bases and J gave up 10 bases, with 18 bases separating them. From germline, CDR1 is SGHAT and CDR2 FQNNGV. This CDR3 region has 15 residues. The CDR3 region is CASSLDRGRFSGAFF. The CDR3 nucleotides are TGTGCCAGCAGCTTAGATCGGGGCAGGTTTTCTGGAGCTTTCTTT.

This chain links TRBV4-2 with TRBJ2-7; a possible D gene is TRBD1 (5 bases). Trimming removed 1 base at V and 2 bases at J, with 12 bases between. The CDR3 length is 15 residues. Germline-derived CDR1 and CDR2 are LGHNA and YNFKEQ. The CDR3 DNA reads as TGTGCCAGCAGCCAAGGGCAAGGGGCACCCTACGAGCAGTACTTC. It yields the protein CASSQGQGAPYEQYF.

The chain is built from TRBV11-2 and TRBJ2-5, with 13 nucleotides matching TRBD2. Germline lookup yields CDR1 SGHAT and CDR2 FQNNGV. The CDR3 is 15 residues long. V lost 4 bases to trimming and J lost 5 bases; unmatched junction nucleotides: 4. The CDR3, as DNA: TGTGCCAGCAGCTCCGGGACTAGCGGGATTGAGACCCAGTACTTC. It specifies CASSSGTSGIETQYF.

The V and J genes are TRBV9 and TRBJ1-1, with unresolved D. This CDR3 region has 13 residues. Per germline, CDR1 SGDLS and CDR2 YYNGEE. V lost 4 bases, J lost 8 bases, and 15 bases lay in between. This chain's CDR3 is CASSPNDGREAFF. Here the CDR3 DNA reads TGTGCCAGCAGCCCCAATGACGGGAGGGAAGCTTTCTTT.

A single count supports this clone. The rearrangement uses TRBV28 and TRBJ1-5; 7 bases line up with TRBD1. The germline V gene encodes CDR1 MDHEN and CDR2 SYDVKM. The junction had 6 bases not matched to a gene; V was cut back by 7 bases and J by 6 bases. CDR3 length: 13 residues. The CDR3 sequence is CASNRQGGQPQHF. The CDR3 nucleotides read TGTGCCAGCAACCGACAGGGAGGTCAGCCCCAGCATTTT.

The rearrangement joins TRBV30 to TRBJ1-1; D may be TRBD1 (5 bases). This CDR3 has 16 residues. The germline V gene has CDR1 GTSNPN and CDR2 SVGIG (reference sequence). V was cut by 0 bases and J by 6 bases, with 20 bases left in between. The CDR3 DNA sequence: TGTGCCTGGAGTGTCACGGGGGTACGTGGGTCAGCTGAAGCTTTCTTT. It codes for CAWSVTGVRGSAEAFF.

The gene calls are TRBV7-6 and TRBJ2-3; D is ambiguous. The V gene's germline CDR1 is SGHVS and CDR2 FNYEAQ. CDR3 length: 13 residues. Trimming removed 5 bases from V and 6 bases from J, with 12 bases in between. CDR3 nucleotides: TGTGCCAGCAGCCGCGATTCCCGGGATACGCAGTATTTT. Translated, it gives CASSRDSRDTQYF. The full variable domain, its missing parts supplied by reference TRBV7-6 and TRBJ2-3, is GAGVSQSPRYKVTKRGQDVALRCDPISGHVSLYWYRQALGQGPEFLTYFNYEAQQDKSGLPNDRFSAERPEGSISTLTIQRTEQRDSAMYRCASSRDSRDTQYFGPGTRLTVL.

Worth noting for this clone: This sample also contains other DNA sequences that code for the same CDR3. V gene TRBV5-6 combines with J gene TRBJ1-1; D not certain. Trimming removed 0 bases from V and 1 base from J, with 7 bases in between. The CDR3 runs 14 residues. Germline V gene lookup returns CDR1 SGHDT and CDR2 YYEEEE. The CDR3 protein is CASSLVSENTEAFF. The CDR3 bases are TGTGCCAGCAGCTTGGTATCAGAGAACACTGAAGCTTTCTTT.

This sequence joins TRBV27 and TRBJ2-7; the match to TRBD1 covers 9 bases. The CDR3 has 17 residues. Germline loops: CDR1 MNHEY, CDR2 SMNVEV (reference sequence). V lost 2 bases and J lost 1; bases outside the gene matches: 9. The DNA of the CDR3 is TGTGCCAGCAGTTTAAGGTTCCCGGACAGGGGTTCCTACGAGCAGTACTTC. Protein product: CASSLRFPDRGSYEQYF.

The chain recombines TRBV9 with TRBJ2-3, with unresolved D. The CDR3 is 13 amino acids. Germline V gene lookup returns CDR1 SGDLS and CDR2 YYNGEE. The V gene lost 3 bases and the J gene lost 7 bases, with 12 bases spanning the gap. CDR3 bases: TGTGCCAGCAGCGCTTCAGACCGGTATACGCAGTATTTT. Its protein product is CASSASDRYTQYF.